These 31 T cell receptor beta chains share one sample of origin, sequenced in a study of T-cell reconstitution after alpha-beta-depleted transplantation in children. A library of TCRbeta sequences, prepared with unique molecular identifiers, was generated. TCRdb itself ran the PCR reads through MiXCR, one entry per CDR3 protein. The table shows around 380,000 distinct CDR3 sequences, with 9.5% to 13% occurring only once. Sample: PBMCs from the stem cell graft donor, taken from the stem cell graft. The source is a human donor who donated a stem cell graft to a child with acute myeloid leukemia.

In nucleotides, the CDR3 is TGCGCCAGCAGCGTTGCCCCAGGGGGCGCGGACTATGGCTACACCTTC. Its translation is CASSVAPGGADYGYTF. The chain combines TRBV5-1 with TRBJ1-2, with 8 bases lining up with TRBD1. The junction had 11 bases not matched to a gene; V was cut back by 4 bases and J by 3 bases. Germline V gene sequence: CDR1 SGHRS, CDR2 YFSETQ. The CDR3 runs 16 residues.

The DNA of the CDR3 is TGCAGTGCTAGAGAGGGGCGGACAGGGGGTTTAGGCTACACCTTC. This encodes CSAREGRTGGLGYTF. The chain joins TRBV20-1 to TRBJ1-2; TRBD1 agrees at 10 bases. Germline CDR1 and CDR2: DFQATT and SNEGSKA (reference sequence). J lost 8 bases, V lost 0 bases, and 9 bases had no gene match. The CDR3 runs to 15 residues.

The rearrangement uses TRBV14 and TRBJ2-3, with D perhaps matching TRBD1 (5 bases). The germline V gene encodes CDR1 SGHDN and CDR2 FVKESK. V was trimmed by 1 base and J by 4 bases, leaving 12 bases between them. The CDR3 totals 15 residues. The CDR3 sequence: CASSQVTLGADTQYF. In DNA form, the CDR3 reads TGTGCCAGCAGCCAAGTCACATTAGGGGCAGATACGCAGTATTTT.

This clonotype showed up just a few times. The genes are TRBV7-9 and TRBJ2-2; D gene ambiguous. V dropped 7 bases and J dropped 6 bases, with 9 bases sitting between them. The CDR3 extends over 12 amino acids. The germline CDR1 and CDR2 sequences are SEHNR and FQNEAQ (reference sequence). The CDR3 reads CASTSKSGELFF. In DNA, the CDR3 is TGTGCCAGCACTTCGAAGTCCGGGGAGCTGTTTTTT.

This clonotype was found many times. This chain connects TRBV7-2 to TRBJ1-2; 8 positions agree with TRBD1. V lost 2 bases, J lost 7 bases, and 3 bases stayed unmatched. The germline V gene encodes CDR1 SGHTA and CDR2 FQGNSA. The CDR3 has 13 residues. The CDR3 region has the DNA TGTGCCAGCAGCTTACAGGGGGCGCGTGGCTACACCTTC. The encoded protein is CASSLQGARGYTF.

The genes are TRBV20-1 and TRBJ2-7; D is unresolved. Trimming pared 6 bases from V and 0 bases from J, leaving 9 bases between. CDR3 length: 12 residues. The germline gives CDR1 DFQATT, CDR2 SNEGSKA (reference sequence). The DNA of the CDR3 is TGCAGTGCCTCGTATGACTCCTACGAGCAGTACTTC. As protein: CSASYDSYEQYF.

This rearrangement joins TRBV7-9 to TRBJ1-1, with 8 bases that match TRBD1. CDR3 length: 14 residues. CDR1 and CDR2 from the germline V gene are SEHNR and FQNEAQ (reference sequence). Germline trimming cut 5 bases from V and 5 bases from J; bases unmatched to any gene: 7. The CDR3 DNA reads TGTGCCAGCAGCCTCCGACAGGGGATGACTGAAGCTTTCTTT. Its protein product is CASSLRQGMTEAFF.

The chain joins TRBV5-6 to TRBJ1-1; the D is unclear. CDR1 is SGHDT, CDR2 YYEEEE, per germline. The CDR3 sequence is 14 residues long. Trimming took 4 bases from V and 1 from J, leaving 11 bases between them. The CDR3 sequence is CASSTLTGNTEAFF. The DNA of the CDR3 is TGTGCCAGCAGCACACTGACGGGGAACACTGAAGCTTTCTTT.

This clonotype came up a few times. V is TRBV5-1 and J is TRBJ2-1, with D hard to call. Trimming stripped 5 bases from V and 5 bases from J, with 20 bases between. Germline V gene data show CDR1 as SGHRS and CDR2 as YFSETQ. This CDR3 region has 16 residues. The CDR3 loop is CASRPDGDFNNNEQFF. The CDR3 DNA reads as TGCGCCAGCAGACCGGACGGAGACTTCAACAACAATGAGCAGTTCTTC.

There are a few counts of this clonotype. J is TRBJ2-4 and V is TRBV6-1, with D perhaps TRBD2 (5 bases). Germline V CDR1 and CDR2: MNHNS, SASEGT. The CDR3 covers 14 residues. Trimming removed 5 bases from V and 0 bases from J, with 8 bases in between. CDR3 DNA: TGTGCCAGCAGTCGGACTTTAGCCAAAAACATTCAGTACTTC. This translates into CASSRTLAKNIQYF.

The genes are TRBV4-2 and TRBJ2-5, with TRBD2 matching over 7 bases. The V and J ends lost 3 bases and 9 bases, in that order; junction bases with no gene match: 10. The CDR3 loop spans 14 amino acids. Germline CDR1 LGHNA, CDR2 YNFKEQ. CDR3 loop: CASSQSRDYPAQYF. Here the CDR3 DNA reads TGTGCCAGCAGCCAGTCCCGGGACTATCCAGCCCAGTACTTC.

This clonotype was recorded a few times. V usage is TRBV11-2 and J usage is TRBJ1-1; TRBD1 is a possible D gene (5 bases). This CDR3 is built from 14 residues. Between the trimmed V and J ends, which lost 5 bases and 1 base, there was a span of 11 bases. Germline assignment: CDR1 SGHAT and CDR2 FQNNGV. The CDR3 DNA follows: TGTGCCAGCAGCGGGGACCCCCGGAACACTGAAGCTTTCTTT. It translates to CASSGDPRNTEAFF.

This clonotype was detected only a few times. This rearrangement joins TRBV6-1 to TRBJ2-7, with TRBD2 as a possible D gene (6 bases). Germline lookup yields CDR1 MNHNS and CDR2 SASEGT. The ends were cut back, 6 bases at V and 0 bases at J, with 12 bases in the middle. There are 14 residues in the CDR3. CDR3 loop: CASSGTYSSYEQYF. CDR3 nucleotides: TGTGCCAGCAGCGGGACTTATAGCTCCTACGAGCAGTACTTC.

The table lists this clonotype with many counts. V and J are TRBV9 and TRBJ2-2; 8 nucleotides align to TRBD2. Unmatched junction bases numbered 3, after V lost 7 bases and J lost 4 bases. Looked up from germline, CDR1 is SGDLS and CDR2 is YYNGEE. The CDR3 spans 13 residues. The chain's CDR3 is CASARGVTGELFF. DNA for the CDR3: TGTGCCAGCGCGCGGGGGGTCACCGGGGAGCTGTTTTTT. Looking up the rest from reference TRBV9 and TRBJ2-2 gives the full variable domain: DSGVTQTPKHLITATGQRVTLRCSPRSGDLSVYWYQQSLDQGLQFLIQYYNGEERAKGNILERFSAQQFPDLHSELNLSSLELGDSALYFCASARGVTGELFFGEGSRLTVL.

The J gene is TRBJ2-3, the V gene TRBV12-3 or TRBV12-4, with D maybe TRBD1 (5 bases). V lost 5 bases to trimming and J lost 9 bases, with 6 bases between them. This CDR3 region has 10 residues. The CDR3 nucleotides are TGTGCCAGCAGTAAGGGGACGCAGTATTTT. Its translation is CASSKGTQYF.

This clonotype was counted ten times or more. The chain couples TRBV6-5 to TRBJ2-1, with D maybe TRBD1 (5 bases). The CDR3 length is 14 residues. CDR1 and CDR2 from the germline V gene are MNHEY and SVGAGI. Trimming took 0 bases from V and 6 from J, leaving 9 bases between them. CDR3 amino acids: CASSYSGPPNEQFF. The CDR3 DNA follows: TGTGCCAGCAGTTACTCGGGGCCACCCAATGAGCAGTTCTTC.

This clonotype came up many times. This chain connects TRBV20-1 to TRBJ1-1, with no clear D. V was shortened by 0 bases and J by 4 bases, with 9 bases between the two germline ends. Germline V gene data show CDR1 as DFQATT and CDR2 as SNEGSKA (reference sequence). The CDR3 loop spans 13 amino acids. The DNA of the CDR3 is TGCAGTGCTAGAGATCTGTTTGGCACTGAAGCTTTCTTT. Its translation is CSARDLFGTEAFF.

This sequence joins TRBV5-1 and TRBJ2-5; TRBD2 matches at 12 bases. This CDR3 comprises 17 residues. V shed 0 bases and J 2 bases; nucleotides not matched to a gene: 5. In germline, CDR1 is SGHRS, CDR2 YFSETQ. As DNA, the CDR3 is TGCGCCAGCAGCTTGGGCGGACTAGCGGGATATCAAGAGACCCAGTACTTC. It yields the protein CASSLGGLAGYQETQYF. The full variable domain, in which reference TRBV5-1 and TRBJ2-5 provide the parts outside the CDR3, is KAGVTQTPRYLIKTRGQQVTLSCSPISGHRSVSWYQQTPGQGLQFLFEYFSETQRNKGNFPGRFSGRQFSNSRSEMNVSTLELGDSALYLCASSLGGLAGYQETQYFGPGTRLLVL.

Regarding this clonotype: One junction end does not reproduce the germline sequence, and a read error may be involved. This sequence joins TRBV6-6 and TRBJ2-1; D gene ambiguous. Per the germline V gene, CDR1 is MNHNY and CDR2 is SVGAGI (reference sequence). The CDR3 extends over 10 amino acids. The CDR3 nucleotides read TGTGCCAGCAGTTATCCGGAGCATTTCTTC. It encodes CASSYPEHFF.

The chain couples TRBV7-2 to TRBJ2-5, with a possible D match to TRBD2 (6 bases). CDR1 and CDR2 from the germline V gene are SGHTA and FQGNSA. Trimming cost V 0 bases and J 4 bases, with 9 bases left between them. There are 14 residues in the CDR3. The CDR3 DNA reads as TGTGCCAGCAGCTTAGCGGGAGCGGGAGAGACCCAGTACTTC. Amino acids: CASSLAGAGETQYF.

The chain uses TRBV5-1 and TRBJ2-7; 8 nucleotides line up with TRBD2. V dropped 3 bases and J dropped 3; count of bases not matched to a gene: 8. Per the germline V gene, CDR1 is SGHRS and CDR2 is YFSETQ. The CDR3 length is 15 residues. For the CDR3, the DNA is TGCGCCAGCAGCTCTGGAGCGGGAGACTTCTACGAGCAGTACTTC. It is translated as CASSSGAGDFYEQYF.

This clonotype has only a few counts. This chain links TRBV7-9 with TRBJ2-1, with 11 nucleotides matching TRBD2. V gave up 4 bases and J gave up 7 bases; unmatched junction bases: 6. This CDR3 has 15 amino acids. Germline V gene data show CDR1 as SEHNR and CDR2 as FQNEAQ (reference sequence). The CDR3 DNA reads as TGTGCCAGCAGCTCGACTAGCGGGGAAACAAATGAGCAGTTCTTC. Residues: CASSSTSGETNEQFF.

This chain joins TRBV9 and TRBJ1-2; no reliable D call. Trimming shortened V by 5 bases and J by 5 bases, and 7 bases separated the two germline ends. CDR1 is SGDLS and CDR2 is YYNGEE in the germline V gene. This CDR3 contains 11 residues. DNA for the CDR3: TGTGCCAGCAGGGGAGAGTATGGCTACACCTTC. Protein: CASRGEYGYTF.

As for this clonotype: The germline gene is not matched at one end of the junction; a read error may be the cause. The genes are TRBV11-2 and TRBJ2-6; possibly TRBD2 for D (6 bases). Germline V CDR1 and CDR2: SGHAT, FQNNGV. CDR3 length: 18 amino acids. CDR3 nucleotides: TGTGCCAGCAGCTTAAGGGGCGGAGGGTTCTCTGGGGCCAACGGCCTGACTTTC. Protein product: CASSLRGGGFSGANGLTF. The whole variable domain, filled in from reference TRBV11-2 and TRBJ2-6, reads EAGVAQSPRYKIIEKRQSVAFWCNPISGHATLYWYQQILGQGPKLLIQFQNNGVVDDSQLPKDRFSAERLKGVDSTLKIQPAKLEDSAVYLCASSLRGGGFSGANGLTFGAGSRLTVL.

This clonotype was recorded at least ten times. Mismatch with germline at one junction end may stem from a read error. The chain has TRBV7-6 and TRBJ1-4, with TRBD1 identical over 7 bases. This CDR3 region has 21 residues. CDR1 and CDR2 (germline): SGHVS, FNYEAQ. The CDR3 nucleotides are TGTGCTAGCAGCTTACGCATACAGGGGATCTCCACCTCTGCAACTAATGAAAAACTGTTTTTT. Residues: CASSLRIQGISTSATNEKLFF.

In this sample, this clonotype turned up a few times. V is TRBV20-1 and J is TRBJ2-2, with 8 positions matching TRBD1. Germline V gene data show CDR1 as DFQATT and CDR2 as SNEGSKA (reference sequence). The CDR3 contains 14 residues. V trimming: 6 bases; J trimming: 5 bases; junction bases outside the gene matches: 8. The CDR3 DNA reads as TGCAGTGCCCCAGACAGGGGAAGGACCGGGGAGCTGTTTTTT. Translation gives CSAPDRGRTGELFF.

The rearrangement links TRBV29-1 to TRBJ2-1; 7 bases are shared with TRBD2. Germline assignment: CDR1 SQVTM and CDR2 ANQGSEA. Trimming removed 7 bases from V and 2 bases from J; junction bases left unmatched: 8. This CDR3 is built from 14 residues. The CDR3, as DNA: TGCAGCGCCCCCGGCGGGAGTGCCTACAATGAGCAGTTCTTC. Translation: CSAPGGSAYNEQFF.

A few counts support this clonotype. The rearrangement uses TRBV7-2 and TRBJ2-7, with 9 bases aligning to TRBD1. After removal of 3 bases from V and 4 bases from J, the junction contained 7 bases not matched to a gene. The CDR3 spans 15 residues. The V gene's germline CDR1 is SGHTA and CDR2 FQGNSA. The CDR3 DNA sequence: TGTGCCAGCAGCTTGGGGGGACAGGGAAAGTACGAGCAGTACTTC. Its translation: CASSLGGQGKYEQYF.

This clonotype has more than one count but fewer than ten. The chain is built from TRBV5-1 and TRBJ2-2; TRBD1 matches 8 bases. Germline CDR1 is SGHRS and CDR2 is YFSETQ. V shed 0 bases, J shed 6 bases, and the junction held 7 bases outside the gene matches. This CDR3 comprises 16 residues. CDR3 loop: CASSLAGQGAPGELFF. In nucleotides, the CDR3 is TGCGCCAGCAGCTTGGCCGGTCAGGGGGCGCCCGGGGAGCTGTTTTTT.

This clonotype was counted only a few times. The chain joins TRBV12-3 or TRBV12-4 to TRBJ2-3; 12 nucleotides agree with TRBD2. V was pared by 7 bases and J by 6 bases, with 8 bases of the junction left unmatched. The CDR3 totals 15 residues. In DNA form, the CDR3 reads TGTGCCAGCACCGCACTAGCGGGAGGTGCCGATACGCAGTATTTT. Its protein product is CASTALAGGADTQYF.

The chain couples TRBV20-1 to TRBJ2-1, with 9 bases fitting TRBD2. The CDR3 sequence is 16 residues long. Germline CDR1 and CDR2: DFQATT and SNEGSKA (reference sequence). The trim removed 2 bases at V and 5 bases at J, leaving 10 bases unmatched. The CDR3 DNA is TGCAGTGCTAGACCCCGGGGACTAGCTCTGCACAATGAGCAGTTCTTC. Residues: CSARPRGLALHNEQFF.